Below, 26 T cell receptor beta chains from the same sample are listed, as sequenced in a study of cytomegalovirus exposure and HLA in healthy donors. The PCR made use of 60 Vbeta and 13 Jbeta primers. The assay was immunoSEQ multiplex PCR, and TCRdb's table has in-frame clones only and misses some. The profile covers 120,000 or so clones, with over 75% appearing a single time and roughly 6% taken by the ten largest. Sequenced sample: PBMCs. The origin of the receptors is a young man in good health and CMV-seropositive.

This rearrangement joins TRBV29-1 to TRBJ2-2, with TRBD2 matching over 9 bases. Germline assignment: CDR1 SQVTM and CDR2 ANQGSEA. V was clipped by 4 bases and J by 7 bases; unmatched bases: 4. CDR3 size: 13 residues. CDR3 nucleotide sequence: TGCAGCGTTGTAGTAGCGGGAGTCGGGGAGCTGTTTTTT. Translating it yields CSVVVAGVGELFF.

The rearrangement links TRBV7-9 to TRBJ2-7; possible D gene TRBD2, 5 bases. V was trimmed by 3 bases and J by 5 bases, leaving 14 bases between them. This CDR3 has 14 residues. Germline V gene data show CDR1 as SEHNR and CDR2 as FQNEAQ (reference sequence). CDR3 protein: CASSFSREFHEQYF. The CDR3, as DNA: TGTGCCAGCAGCTTCTCGAGGGAGTTCCACGAGCAGTACTTC. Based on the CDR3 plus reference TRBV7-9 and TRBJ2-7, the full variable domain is DTGVSQNPRHKITKRGQNVTFRCDPISEHNRLYWYRQTLGQGPEFLTYFQNEAQLEKSRLLSDRFSAERPKGSFSTLEIQRTEQGDSAMYLCASSFSREFHEQYFGPGTRLTVT.

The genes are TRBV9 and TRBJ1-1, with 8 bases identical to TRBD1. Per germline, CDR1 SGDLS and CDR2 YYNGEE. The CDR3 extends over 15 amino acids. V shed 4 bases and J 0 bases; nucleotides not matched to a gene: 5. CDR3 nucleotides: TGTGCCAGCAGCCCCCGGACAGGGATGAACACTGAAGCTTTCTTT. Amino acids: CASSPRTGMNTEAFF.

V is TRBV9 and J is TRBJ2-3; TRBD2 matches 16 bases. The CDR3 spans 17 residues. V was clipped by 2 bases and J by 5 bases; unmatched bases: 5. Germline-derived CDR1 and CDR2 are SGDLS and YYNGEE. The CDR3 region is CASSVGTSGGARDTQYF. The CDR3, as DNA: TGTGCCAGCAGCGTCGGGACTAGCGGGGGGGCTCGAGATACGCAGTATTTT.

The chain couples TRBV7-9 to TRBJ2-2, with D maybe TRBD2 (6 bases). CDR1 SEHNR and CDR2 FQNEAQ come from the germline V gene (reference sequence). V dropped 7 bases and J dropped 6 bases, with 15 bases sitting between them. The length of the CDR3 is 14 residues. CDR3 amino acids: CASTLRRASGELFF. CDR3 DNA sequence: TGTGCCAGCACCCTGAGGAGGGCCTCCGGGGAGCTGTTTTTT.

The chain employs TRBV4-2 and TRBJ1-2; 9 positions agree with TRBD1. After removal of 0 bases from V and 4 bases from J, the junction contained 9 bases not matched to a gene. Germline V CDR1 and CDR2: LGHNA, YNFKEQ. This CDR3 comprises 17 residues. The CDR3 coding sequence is TGTGCCAGCAGCCAAGATGGACCCAGGACAGGGGTCTATGGCTACACCTTC. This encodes CASSQDGPRTGVYGYTF.

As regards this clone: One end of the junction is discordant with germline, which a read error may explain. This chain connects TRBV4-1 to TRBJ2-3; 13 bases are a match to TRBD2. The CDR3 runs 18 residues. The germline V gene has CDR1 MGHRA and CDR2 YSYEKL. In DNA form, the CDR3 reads TGCGCCAGCACCCAACTAGCGGGAGGGCCTCCAGGCACAGATACGCAGTATTTT. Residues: CASTQLAGGPPGTDTQYF.

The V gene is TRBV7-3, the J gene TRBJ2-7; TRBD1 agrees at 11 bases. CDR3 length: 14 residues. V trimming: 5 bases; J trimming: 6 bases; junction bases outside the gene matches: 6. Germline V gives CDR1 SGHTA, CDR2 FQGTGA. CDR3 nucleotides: TGTGCCAGCAGCCGCCGGACAGGGGGCGCCGAGCAGTACTTC. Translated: CASSRRTGGAEQYF.

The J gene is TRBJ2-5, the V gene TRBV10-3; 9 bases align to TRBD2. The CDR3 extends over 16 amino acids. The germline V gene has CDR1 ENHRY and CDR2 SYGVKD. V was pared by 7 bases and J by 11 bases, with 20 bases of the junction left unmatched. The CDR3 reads CAITSPGASGTGEQYF. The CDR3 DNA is TGTGCCATCACCTCCCCGGGGGCTAGCGGGACTGGGGAGCAGTACTTC.

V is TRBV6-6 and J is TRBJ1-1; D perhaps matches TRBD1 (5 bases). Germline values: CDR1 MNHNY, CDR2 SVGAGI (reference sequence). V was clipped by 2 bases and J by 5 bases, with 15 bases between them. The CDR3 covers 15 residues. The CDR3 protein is CASSYRGGGGTEAFF. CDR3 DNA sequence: TGTGCCAGCAGTTACCGGGGCGGGGGAGGGACTGAAGCTTTCTTT.

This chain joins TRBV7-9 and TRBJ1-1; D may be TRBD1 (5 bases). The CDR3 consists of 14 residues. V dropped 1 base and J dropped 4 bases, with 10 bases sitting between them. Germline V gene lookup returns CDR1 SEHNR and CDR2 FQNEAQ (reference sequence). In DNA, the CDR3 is TGTGCCAGCAGCTTAGAGGCAGGGCTCACTGAAGCTTTCTTT. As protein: CASSLEAGLTEAFF.

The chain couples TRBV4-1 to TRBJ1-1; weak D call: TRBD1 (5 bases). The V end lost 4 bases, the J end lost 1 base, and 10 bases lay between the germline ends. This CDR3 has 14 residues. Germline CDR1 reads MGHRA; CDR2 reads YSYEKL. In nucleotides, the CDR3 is TGCGCCAGCAGCCCGATGGGGGGGAACACTGAAGCTTTCTTT. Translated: CASSPMGGNTEAFF.

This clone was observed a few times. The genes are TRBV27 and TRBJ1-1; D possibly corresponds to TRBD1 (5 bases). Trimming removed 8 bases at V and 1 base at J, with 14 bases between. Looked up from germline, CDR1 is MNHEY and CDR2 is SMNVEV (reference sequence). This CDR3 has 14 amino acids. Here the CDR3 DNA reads TGTGCCAGCTCATCACAGGTGGAGAACACTGAAGCTTTCTTT. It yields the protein CASSSQVENTEAFF.

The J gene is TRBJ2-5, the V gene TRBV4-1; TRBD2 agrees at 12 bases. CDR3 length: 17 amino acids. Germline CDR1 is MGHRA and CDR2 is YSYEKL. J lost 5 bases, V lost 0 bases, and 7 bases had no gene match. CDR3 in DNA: TGCGCCAGCAGCCAAGAGGCTAGCGGGGGGGCTTTGGAGACCCAGTACTTC. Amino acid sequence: CASSQEASGGALETQYF.

CDR3 bases: TGTGCCAGCAGTCGGACAGGCAGTGGAAACACCATATATTTT. Amino acids: CASSRTGSGNTIYF. V and J are TRBV11-3 and TRBJ1-3; 7 nucleotides align to TRBD1. Germline V gives CDR1 SGHNT, CDR2 YENEEA. The CDR3 is made up of 14 amino acids. The ends lost 6 bases at V and 3 bases at J; junction bases unmatched: 5.

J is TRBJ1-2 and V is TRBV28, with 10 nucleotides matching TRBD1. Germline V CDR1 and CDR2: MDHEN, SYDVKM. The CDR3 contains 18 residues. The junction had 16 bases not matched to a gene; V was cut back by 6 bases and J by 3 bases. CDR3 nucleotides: TGTGCCAGCAGGTACCTCGGGACAGGGGAGGTCCAGGACTATGGCTACACCTTC. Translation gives CASRYLGTGEVQDYGYTF.

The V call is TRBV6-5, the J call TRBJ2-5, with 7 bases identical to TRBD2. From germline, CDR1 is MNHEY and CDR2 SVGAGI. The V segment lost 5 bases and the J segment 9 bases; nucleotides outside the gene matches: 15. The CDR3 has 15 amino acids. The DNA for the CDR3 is TGTGCCAGCAGTCCAGTAACTAGCGCAGTTCAGGCCCAGTACTTC. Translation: CASSPVTSAVQAQYF.

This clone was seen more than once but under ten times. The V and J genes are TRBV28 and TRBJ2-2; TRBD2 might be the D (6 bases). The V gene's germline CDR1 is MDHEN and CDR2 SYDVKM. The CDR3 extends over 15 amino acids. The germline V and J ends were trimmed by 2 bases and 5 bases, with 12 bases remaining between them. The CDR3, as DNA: TGTGCCAGCAGTTTAAGGCGGGGTTGGACCGGGGAGCTGTTTTTT. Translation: CASSLRRGWTGELFF.

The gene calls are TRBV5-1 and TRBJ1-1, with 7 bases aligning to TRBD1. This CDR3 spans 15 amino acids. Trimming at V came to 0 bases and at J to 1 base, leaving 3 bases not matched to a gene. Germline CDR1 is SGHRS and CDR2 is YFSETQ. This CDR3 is CASSLDGTANTEAFF. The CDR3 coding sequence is TGCGCCAGCAGCTTGGATGGGACAGCGAACACTGAAGCTTTCTTT.

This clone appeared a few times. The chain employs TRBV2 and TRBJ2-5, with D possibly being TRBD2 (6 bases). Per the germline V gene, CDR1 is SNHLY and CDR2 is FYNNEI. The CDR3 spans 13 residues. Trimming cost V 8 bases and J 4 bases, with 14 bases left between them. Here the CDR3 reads CASLWQGGETQYF. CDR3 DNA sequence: TGTGCCAGCTTATGGCAGGGAGGAGAGACCCAGTACTTC.

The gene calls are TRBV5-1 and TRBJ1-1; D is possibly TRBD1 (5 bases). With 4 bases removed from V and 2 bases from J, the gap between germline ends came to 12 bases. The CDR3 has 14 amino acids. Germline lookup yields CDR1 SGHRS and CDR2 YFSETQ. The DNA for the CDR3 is TGCGCCAGCAGCACCACCGGGACTAACACTGAAGCTTTCTTT. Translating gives CASSTTGTNTEAFF.

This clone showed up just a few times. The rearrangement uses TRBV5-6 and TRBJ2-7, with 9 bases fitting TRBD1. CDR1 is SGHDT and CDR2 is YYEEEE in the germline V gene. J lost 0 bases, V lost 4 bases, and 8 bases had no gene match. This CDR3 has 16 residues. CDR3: CASSPGQGPYSYEQYF. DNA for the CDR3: TGTGCCAGCAGCCCAGGACAGGGGCCCTACTCCTACGAGCAGTACTTC.

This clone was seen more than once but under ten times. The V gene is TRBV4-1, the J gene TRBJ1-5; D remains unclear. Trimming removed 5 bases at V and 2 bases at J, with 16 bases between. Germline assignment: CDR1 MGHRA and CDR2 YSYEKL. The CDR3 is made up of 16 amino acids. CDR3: CASSGPPPMGNQPQHF. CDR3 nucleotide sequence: TGCGCCAGCAGCGGCCCCCCCCCGATGGGCAATCAGCCCCAGCATTTT.

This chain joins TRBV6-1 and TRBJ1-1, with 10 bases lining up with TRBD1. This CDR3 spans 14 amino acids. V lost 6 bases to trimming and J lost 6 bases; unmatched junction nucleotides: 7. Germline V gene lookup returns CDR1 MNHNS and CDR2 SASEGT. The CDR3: CASRTGGRVAEAFF. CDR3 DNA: TGTGCCAGCAGGACAGGGGGCCGCGTCGCTGAAGCTTTCTTT.

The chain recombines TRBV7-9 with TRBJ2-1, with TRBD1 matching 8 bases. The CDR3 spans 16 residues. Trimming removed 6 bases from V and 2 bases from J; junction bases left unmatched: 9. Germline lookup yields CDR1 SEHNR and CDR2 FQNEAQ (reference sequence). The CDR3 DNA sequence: TGTGCCAGCAGGGGATGGGGACAGGAGGCCTACAATGAGCAGTTCTTC. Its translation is CASRGWGQEAYNEQFF.

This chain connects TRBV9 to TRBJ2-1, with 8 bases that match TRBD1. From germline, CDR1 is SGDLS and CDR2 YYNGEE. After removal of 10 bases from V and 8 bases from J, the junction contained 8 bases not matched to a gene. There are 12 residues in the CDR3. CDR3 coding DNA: TGTGCCGGACGATCGACAGGGGATGAGCAGTTCTTC. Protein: CAGRSTGDEQFF.